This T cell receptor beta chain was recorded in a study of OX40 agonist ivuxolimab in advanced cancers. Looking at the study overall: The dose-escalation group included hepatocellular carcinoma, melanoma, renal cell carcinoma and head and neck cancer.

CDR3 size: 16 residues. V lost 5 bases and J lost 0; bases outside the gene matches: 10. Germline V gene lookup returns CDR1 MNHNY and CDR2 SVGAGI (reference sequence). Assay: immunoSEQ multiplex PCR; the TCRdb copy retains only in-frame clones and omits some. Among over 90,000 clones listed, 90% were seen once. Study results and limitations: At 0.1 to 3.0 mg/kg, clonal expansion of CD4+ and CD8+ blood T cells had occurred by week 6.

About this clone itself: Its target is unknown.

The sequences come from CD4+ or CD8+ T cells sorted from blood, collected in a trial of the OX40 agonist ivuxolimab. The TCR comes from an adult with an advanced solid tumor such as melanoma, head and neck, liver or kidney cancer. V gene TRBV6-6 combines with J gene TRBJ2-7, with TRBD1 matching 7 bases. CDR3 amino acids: CASSQPTGIGSYEQYF. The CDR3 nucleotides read TGTGCCAGCAGTCAGCCGACAGGGATAGGCTCCTACGAGCAGTACTTC.